This is a list of T cell receptor beta chains from one sample in a study of blood T cell repertoires in COVID-19. This table comes from immunoSEQ multiplex PCR, and its TCRdb copy is limited to in-frame clones, with some not included. Of 90,000 to 120,000 clones listed, about three quarters are singletons. The sample was peripheral blood. The receptors shown here come from a woman aged 40 to 50 with acute or convalescent COVID-19. CDR3s include the opening cysteine and the closing phenylalanine or tryptophan. A D gene is named only where the DNA matches it firmly. The size field is filled for only some rows; it gives once, few, many or a size class.

TRBV29-1	-	TRBJ2-7	TRBD1	TGCAGCGTTAGGGAGTACAGGGGATACGAGCAGTACTTC	CSVREYRGYEQYF
TRBV7-6	once	TRBJ2-7	TRBD2	TGTGCCAGCAGCCCTTGGGGGGGTCAGACTTACGAGCAGTACTTC	CASSPWGGQTYEQYF
TRBV5-1	few	TRBJ1-3	TRBD1	TGCGCCAGCAGTATTACAGGGGGGAATGGAAACACCATATATTTT	CASSITGGNGNTIYF
TRBV4-3	-	TRBJ1-2	-	TGCGCCAGCAGCCAAGAAAGGTGGCAGGGCACCGTCTATGGCTACACCTTC	CASSQERWQGTVYGYTF
TRBV6-5	-	TRBJ2-5	-	TGTGCCAGCACAAAGACACGGTACCAAGAGACCCAGTACTTC	CASTKTRYQETQYF
TRBV7-2	-	TRBJ2-7	TRBD2	TGTGCCAGCAGCTTATCCAGGGGCGCCGGGAGGGTAGTCTCCTACGAGCAGTACTTC	CASSLSRGAGRVVSYEQYF
TRBV15	-	TRBJ1-4	-	TGTGCCACCAGCAGAGGGGATAGCGATGAAAAACTGTTTTTT	CATSRGDSDEKLFF
TRBV18	few	TRBJ1-2	TRBD1	TGTGCCAGCTCACCAGACAGGGCAACCATCTATGGCTACACCTTC	CASSPDRATIYGYTF
TRBV30	few	TRBJ1-6	-	TGTGCCTCTTCAATGGGGCCTAATTCACCCCTCCACTTT	CASSMGPNSPLHF
TRBV5-1	-	TRBJ2-6	-	TGCGCCAGCCGACAGAACTCTGGGGCCAACGTCCTGACTTTC	CASRQNSGANVLTF
TRBV4-1	-	TRBJ1-1	-	TGCGCCAGCAGCCTCTTTGACGAAGGACAGAACACTGAAGCTTTCTTT	CASSLFDEGQNTEAFF
TRBV27	-	TRBJ1-1	TRBD1	TGTGCCAGCAGCCCCGGGACAGGTCGGAGGGGAAGGACTGAAGCTTTCTTT	CASSPGTGRRGRTEAFF
TRBV18	-	TRBJ1-1	-	TGTGCCAGCTCACCGGGACAAACGTACACTGAAGCTTTCTTT	CASSPGQTYTEAFF
TRBV6-5	-	TRBJ1-5	TRBD1	TGTGCCAGCAGTTACGGACAGGGATATAGCAATCAGCCCCAGCATTTT	CASSYGQGYSNQPQHF
TRBV11-2	-	TRBJ1-2	TRBD1	TGTGCCAGCAGCGTTACAGGGGCCGGGGCCTATGGCTACACCTTC	CASSVTGAGAYGYTF
TRBV28	-	TRBJ1-4	TRBD1	TGTGCCAGCAGTTTAGCCGCCAGGGGGGAAAAACTGTTTTTT	CASSLAARGEKLFF
TRBV7-9	few	TRBJ2-5	TRBD1	TGTGCCAGCAGCTTAGGTAGGACAGGTAGCAAAGAGACCCAGTACTTC	CASSLGRTGSKETQYF
TRBV5-6	-	TRBJ1-2	TRBD1	TGTGCCAGCAGCCTACGACAGGGGGATGGCTACACCTTC	CASSLRQGDGYTF
TRBV30	-	TRBJ2-5	TRBD1	TGTGCCTTGACTGACAGGGGGCAAGAGACCCAGTACTTC	CALTDRGQETQYF
TRBV27	-	TRBJ1-1	TRBD1	TGTGCCAGCAGTTTCTGGACAGGGGGAAGAACTGAAGCTTTCTTT	CASSFWTGGRTEAFF
TRBV10-1	once	TRBJ2-5	TRBD1	TGCGCCAGCAGCCGACAGGGAGTGGAGACCCAGTACTTC	CASSRQGVETQYF
TRBV2	-	TRBJ2-5	TRBD2	TGTGCCAGCAGCGCACTAGCGGGGCACCAAGAGACCCAGTACTTC	CASSALAGHQETQYF
TRBV2	-	TRBJ1-1	-	TGTGCCAGCGGCCGACAGAACACTGAAGCTTTCTTT	CASGRQNTEAFF
TRBV11-2	-	TRBJ2-3	TRBD2	TGTGCCAGCAGCTTAGTGGGGGGGACTTACTCTGATACGCAGTATTTT	CASSLVGGTYSDTQYF
TRBV28	-	TRBJ1-1	TRBD1	TGTGCCAGCACCGAAAGAGGGACAGGGGATGAAGCTTTCTTT	CASTERGTGDEAFF
TRBV11-1	-	TRBJ2-2	-	TGTGCCAGCAGCGGCGAGGGTCCAAACACCGGGGAGCTGTTTTTT	CASSGEGPNTGELFF
TRBV11-2	-	TRBJ2-5	-	TGTGCCAGCAGCTTCACTAGCCGCCAAGAGACCCAGTACTTC	CASSFTSRQETQYF
TRBV7-2	-	TRBJ1-6	-	TGTGCCAGCAGCTCCCGGGGAGGGTATTCACCCCTCCACTTT	CASSSRGGYSPLHF
TRBV7-9	once	TRBJ2-7	TRBD1	TGTGCCAGCAGGCAAGCGTCGGGACAGGCCCACTACGAGCAGTACTTC	CASRQASGQAHYEQYF
TRBV7-9	-	TRBJ1-2	TRBD1	TGTGCCAGCAGCTTTCCCCTAGGGGGACAGTCAAACTATGGCTACACCTTC	CASSFPLGGQSNYGYTF
TRBV2	-	TRBJ1-5	-	TGTGCCAGCAGAGAAAGCAGGGTGGGCAATCAGCCCCAGCATTTT	CASRESRVGNQPQHF
TRBV19	-	TRBJ2-2	-	TGTGCCAGTAGTATGGGGCCGGGTTACACCGGGGAGCTGTTTTTT	CASSMGPGYTGELFF
TRBV4-1	-	TRBJ2-5	-	TGCGCCAGCAGCCAAGTTTCCGGGGGATTACAAGAGACCCAGTACTTC	CASSQVSGGLQETQYF
TRBV4-1	few	TRBJ1-3	-	TGCGCCAGCAGCCATAAAGAGTCTGGAAACACCATATATTTT	CASSHKESGNTIYF
TRBV30	-	TRBJ2-2	TRBD1	TGTGCCTGGAGCCAGGGGGTCGAGGCCGGGGAGCTGTTTTTT	CAWSQGVEAGELFF
TRBV2	-	TRBJ1-2	-	TGTGCCAGCAGTGATACCCTGGCGGCTTCGGATGGCTACACCTTC	CASSDTLAASDGYTF
TRBV5-5	-	TRBJ2-5	TRBD1	TGTGCCAGCAGCTTGGGCGTAGGACAGGGGCAAGAGACCCAGTACTTC	CASSLGVGQGQETQYF
TRBV10-2	-	TRBJ1-5	-	TGCGCCAGCAGTCGAGCACTCGGGTCCCCCCAGCATTTT	CASSRALGSPQHF
TRBV28	-	TRBJ1-5	-	TGTGCCAGCAGTTTCCCTACAGGGAATCAGCCCCAGCATTTT	CASSFPTGNQPQHF
TRBV4-3	-	TRBJ1-1	-	TGCGCCAGCAGCCAAGACTCACCTATGAACACTGAAGCTTTCTTT	CASSQDSPMNTEAFF
TRBV6-5	-	TRBJ2-3	TRBD1	TGTGCCATCGGACAGGGGGACACAGATACGCAGTATTTT	CAIGQGDTDTQYF
TRBV30	-	TRBJ1-2	-	TGTGCCTGGAGGTCGACAGGCTACACCTTC	CAWRSTGYTF
TRBV28	-	TRBJ2-1	TRBD2	TGTGCCAGCAGTTTATACGGGCATCTAGCGGGGTTAGACAATGAGCAGTTCTTC	CASSLYGHLAGLDNEQFF
TRBV5-1	few	TRBJ1-5	-	TGCGCCAGCAGCTTGGCTATAAGGGGCGATCAGCCCCAGCATTTT	CASSLAIRGDQPQHF
TRBV4-1	-	TRBJ2-7	TRBD2	TGCGCCAGCAGCCCAGCGCGGGGGACGGAGGATGACGAGCAGTACTTC	CASSPARGTEDDEQYF
TRBV19	-	TRBJ2-6	-	TGTGCCAGTAGTACTAGGACAGAGCCCCGCTCTGGGGCCAACGTCCTGACTTTC	CASSTRTEPRSGANVLTF
TRBV28	-	TRBJ1-5	-	TGTGCCAGCAGCCCCTGGCGTACAGGGTCGAGCGGCAATCAGCCCCAGCATTTT	CASSPWRTGSSGNQPQHF
TRBV6-4	few	TRBJ1-5	-	TGTGCCAGCAGTGAGGACAGCTCGGGCCATCAGCCCCAGCATTTT	CASSEDSSGHQPQHF
TRBV6-6	-	TRBJ1-1	TRBD1	TGTGCCAGCAGTTTCGCCGGGACAGGATCTGAAGCTTTCTTT	CASSFAGTGSEAFF
TRBV5-5	-	TRBJ1-5	-	TGTGCCAGCGGAACAGGTTCTGGCAATCAGCCCCAGCATTTT	CASGTGSGNQPQHF
TRBV19	-	TRBJ1-5	-	TGTGCCAGTAGTTTATGGGACACTAGCAATCAGCCCCAGCATTTT	CASSLWDTSNQPQHF
TRBV7-2	few	TRBJ2-3	TRBD2	TGTGCCAGCATAGGCGGGGGAGATACGCAGTATTTT	CASIGGGDTQYF
TRBV6-2/TRBV6-3	-	TRBJ1-5	-	TGTGCCAGCAGTGTTCAGGACTATCAGCCCCAGCATTTT	CASSVQDYQPQHF
TRBV30	-	TRBJ2-1	TRBD2	TGTGCCATAGACGGGGCTAGCGGGGGCGATGAGCAGTTCTTC	CAIDGASGGDEQFF
TRBV19	-	TRBJ1-2	TRBD1	TGTGCCAGTAGTATGGGACAGGGCGATGGCTACACCTTC	CASSMGQGDGYTF
TRBV7-7	-	TRBJ2-1	TRBD2	TGTGCCAGCAGCCCACTAGCGGGGGCCTACAATGAGCAGTTCTTC	CASSPLAGAYNEQFF
TRBV7-7	few	TRBJ2-2	TRBD1	TGTGCCAGCAGCATCTCCGGGACAGGGCTCGGCGGGGAGCTGTTTTTT	CASSISGTGLGGELFF
TRBV10-1	-	TRBJ1-6	TRBD1	TGCGCCAGCAGTGAGTCAACCTTTACCGGGACAGCGATTAATTCACCCCTCCACTTT	CASSESTFTGTAINSPLHF
TRBV6-1	-	TRBJ2-1	-	TGTGCCAGCAGTGAACCTCGAGGGGGCTCCTACAATGAGCAGTTCTTC	CASSEPRGGSYNEQFF
TRBV5-5	-	TRBJ2-3	-	TGTGCCAGCAGCTTGGTTCCCGGGGGGCCCACAGATACGCAGTATTTT	CASSLVPGGPTDTQYF